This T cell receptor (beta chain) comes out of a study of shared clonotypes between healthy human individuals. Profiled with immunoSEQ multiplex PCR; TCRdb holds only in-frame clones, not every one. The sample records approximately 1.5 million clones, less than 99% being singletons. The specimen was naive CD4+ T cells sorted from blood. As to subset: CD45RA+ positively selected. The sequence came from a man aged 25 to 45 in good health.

CDR3 sequence reads: CASSHRQREVSYEQYF. CDR3 DNA: TGTGCCAGCAGCCACCGTCAGCGGGAGGTGTCCTACGAGCAGTACTTC. The rearrangement links TRBV7-8 to TRBJ2-7; 9 bases agree with TRBD2. CDR1 is SGHVS, CDR2 FQNEAQ, per germline. The CDR3 loop spans 16 amino acids. V gave up 5 bases and J gave up 1 base; unmatched junction bases: 9.